The present T cell receptor (beta chain) was sequenced within a study of blood T cell repertoires in COVID-19. Germline-derived CDR1 and CDR2 are SNHLY and FYNNEI. Trimming removed 2 bases from V and 9 bases from J, with 8 bases in between. This CDR3 has 12 residues. As processed by the authors: Estimation of nucleated cell counts was performed using reference gene primer amplification. Here immunoSEQ multiplex PCR was the method, and the copy in TCRdb shows in-frame clones only, minus some. Clone size and the V and J calls come from that table; the DNA yielded D and trimming. The table includes 250,000 to 350,000 clones, roughly 86% detected once. Clinical history reported by participants formed the basis on which cohorts were assigned. Recovered status in Cohort 3 required two negative PCRs, clearance, or symptom resolution.

The chain links TRBV2 to TRBJ1-5; D gene unclear. The receptor's source is a woman aged 25 to 39 who had recovered from COVID-19. Sequencing was performed on PBMCs or T cells enriched from blood (not recorded which). Here the CDR3 DNA reads TGTGCCAGCAGTGAAACCCGCGGGCCCCAGCATTTT. Protein: CASSETRGPQHF.